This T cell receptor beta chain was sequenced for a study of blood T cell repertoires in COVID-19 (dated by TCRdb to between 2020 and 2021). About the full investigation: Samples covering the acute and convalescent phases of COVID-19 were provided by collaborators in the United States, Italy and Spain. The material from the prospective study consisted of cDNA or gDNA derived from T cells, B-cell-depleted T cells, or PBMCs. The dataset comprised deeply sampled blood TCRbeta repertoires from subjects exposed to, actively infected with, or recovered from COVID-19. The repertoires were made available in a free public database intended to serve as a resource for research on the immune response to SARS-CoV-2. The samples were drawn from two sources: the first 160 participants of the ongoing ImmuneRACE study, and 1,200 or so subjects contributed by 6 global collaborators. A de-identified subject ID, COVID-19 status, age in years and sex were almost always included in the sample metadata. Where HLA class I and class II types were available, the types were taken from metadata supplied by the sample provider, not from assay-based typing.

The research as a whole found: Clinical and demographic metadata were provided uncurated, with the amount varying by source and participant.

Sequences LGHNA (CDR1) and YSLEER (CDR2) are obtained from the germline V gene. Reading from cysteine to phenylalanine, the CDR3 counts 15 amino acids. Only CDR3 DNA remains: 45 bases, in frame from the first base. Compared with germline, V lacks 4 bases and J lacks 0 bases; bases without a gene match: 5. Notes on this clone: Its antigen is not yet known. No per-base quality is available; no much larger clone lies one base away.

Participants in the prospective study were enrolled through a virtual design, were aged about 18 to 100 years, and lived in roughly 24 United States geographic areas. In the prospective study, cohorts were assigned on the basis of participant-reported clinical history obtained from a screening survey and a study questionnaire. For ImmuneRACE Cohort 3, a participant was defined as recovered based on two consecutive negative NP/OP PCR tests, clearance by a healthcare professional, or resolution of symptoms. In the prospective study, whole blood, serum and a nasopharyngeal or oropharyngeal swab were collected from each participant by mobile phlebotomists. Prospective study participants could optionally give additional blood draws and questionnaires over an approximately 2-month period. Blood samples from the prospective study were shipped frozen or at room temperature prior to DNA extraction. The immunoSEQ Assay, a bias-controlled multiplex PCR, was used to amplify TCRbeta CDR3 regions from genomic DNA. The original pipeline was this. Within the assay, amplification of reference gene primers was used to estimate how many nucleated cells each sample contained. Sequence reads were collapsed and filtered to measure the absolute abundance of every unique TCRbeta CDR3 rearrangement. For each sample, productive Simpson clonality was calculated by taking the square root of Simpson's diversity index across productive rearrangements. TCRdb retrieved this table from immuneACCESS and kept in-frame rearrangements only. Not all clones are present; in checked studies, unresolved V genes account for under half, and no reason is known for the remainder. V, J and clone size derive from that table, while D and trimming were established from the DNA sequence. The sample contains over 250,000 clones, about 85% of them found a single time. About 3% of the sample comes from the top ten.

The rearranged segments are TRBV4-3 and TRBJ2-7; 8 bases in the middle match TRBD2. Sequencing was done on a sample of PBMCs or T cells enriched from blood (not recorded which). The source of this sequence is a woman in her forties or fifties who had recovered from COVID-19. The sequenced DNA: TGCGCCAGCAGCCCAGCCGGGACTAGCTCCTACGAGCAGTACTTC. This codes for CASSPAGTSSYEQYF.